Below are 14 T cell receptor beta chains sequenced from a single sample in a study of tumor and adjacent non-tumor tissue in lung cancer. No cell sorting was done before RNA was extracted from the tissue. Three rounds of nested PCR, following a modified ARM-PCR protocol, produced the TCRbeta library. TCRdb itself ran the multiplex PCR reads through MiXCR, one entry per CDR3 protein. This sample carries about 200,000 distinct CDR3 sequences, 70% to 75% of them seen once, and the ten largest clones take about 23%. Source material: lung tumor tissue. The receptor set was obtained from a man between 60 and 75 years old with non-small cell lung cancer.

In the case of this clonotype: Because the CDR3 is missing its conserved closing phenylalanine or tryptophan, this is likely a read error. The DNA is left out, because the CDR3 cannot be placed on it with certainty; the CDR3 is given as TCRdb lists it. V usage is TRBV4-3 and J usage is TRBJ2-3; the D segment call TRBD1 is taken from the table without a DNA check. Germline V gene lookup returns CDR1 LGHNA and CDR2 YSLEER. The CDR3 adds up to 16 amino acids, both ends counted. CDR3: CASSREDRGTTDTQYS.

This clonotype has at least ten counts. V is TRBV6-5 and J is TRBJ2-6; D is possibly TRBD1 (6 bases). The CDR3 contains 15 residues. Looked up from germline, CDR1 is MNHEY and CDR2 is SVGAGI. V lost 6 bases and J lost 1, with 10 bases in between. Here the CDR3 DNA reads TGTGCCAGCAGATCAAGGGGGTCTGGGGCCAACGTCCTGACTTTC. Residues: CASRSRGSGANVLTF.

Turning to this clonotype: At one boundary the junction diverges from the germline segment, which might be a read error. The rearrangement uses TRBV20-1 and TRBJ1-2, with TRBD1 identical over 7 bases. Per germline, CDR1 DFQATT and CDR2 SNEGSKA (reference sequence). The CDR3 extends over 13 amino acids. The DNA of the CDR3 is TGCCGTGCTAGAGAGGATAGGGGGCATGGCTACACCTTC. Protein: CRAREDRGHGYTF.

Concerning this clonotype: One end of the junction does not line up with germline, which may come from a read error. The rearrangement joins TRBV11-1 to TRBJ2-5; D is unresolved. There are 14 residues in the CDR3. The germline V gene encodes CDR1 SGHAT and CDR2 FQDESV (reference sequence). Here the CDR3 DNA reads TGTGCCAGCAGCCTTACACCGGGTGGAGAGACCCAATTCTTC. Amino acids: CASSLTPGGETQFF.

V usage is TRBV5-4 and J usage is TRBJ2-3; D is possibly TRBD1 (6 bases). The CDR3 covers 15 residues. Deletions cut 5 bases from V and 5 bases from J, with 18 bases between. CDR1 and CDR2 (germline): SGHNT, YYREEE (reference sequence). The chain's CDR3 is CASSSSGGRRDTQYF. CDR3 in DNA: TGTGCCAGCAGTTCTAGTGGGGGCAGGAGAGATACGCAGTATTTT.

Many counts were recorded for this clonotype. CDR3 DNA sequence: TGCAGTGCTTCCGGGACTAGCGGGGGCGGATCCTACAATGAGCAGTTCTTC. Protein product: CSASGTSGGGSYNEQFF. The chain has TRBV20-1 and TRBJ2-1, with 14 bases fitting TRBD2. In germline, CDR1 is DFQATT, CDR2 SNEGSKA (reference sequence). CDR3 size: 17 residues. J lost 1 base, V lost 5 bases, and 7 bases had no gene match.

Concerning this clonotype itself: This clone may be a read error of a much larger clone one base away. The CDR3 is CANSENRDSPLHF. CDR3 nucleotides: TGTGCCAACAGTGAAAATAGGGATTCACCCCTCCACTTT. This rearrangement joins TRBV6-1 to TRBJ1-6, with D hard to call. The CDR3 covers 13 residues. Germline V lookup: CDR1 MNHNS, CDR2 SASEGT.

Regarding this clonotype: Compared with germline, one end of the junction differs, possibly owing to a read error. The rearrangement joins TRBV6-1 to TRBJ2-5, with D tentatively TRBD2 (6 bases). The CDR3 has 17 amino acids. The germline gives CDR1 MNHNS, CDR2 SASEGT. Here the CDR3 reads CASREGGGKAVRETQYF. The CDR3, as DNA: TGTGCCAGCCGTGAAGGTGGCGGGAAGGCAGTACGGGAGACCCAGTACTTC.

Turning to this clonotype: The germline gene is not matched at one end of the junction; a read error may be the cause. This chain uses TRBV12-3 or TRBV12-4 with TRBJ2-5; D perhaps matches TRBD2 (6 bases). The CDR3 runs to 13 residues. For the CDR3, the DNA is TGTGCCTGCAGTTTAGCCGGGGGAGAGACCCAGTACTTC. Translation: CACSLAGGETQYF.

About this clonotype: The junction departs from germline at one end; a sequencing error may be responsible. This chain uses TRBV20-1 with TRBJ1-1, with D possibly TRBD1 on 5 matching bases. This CDR3 has 14 residues. Looked up from germline, CDR1 is DFQATT and CDR2 is SNEGSKA (reference sequence). CDR3 sequence: CSSRVIGGGTEAFF. CDR3 nucleotide sequence: TGCAGTTCTAGAGTGATCGGTGGGGGCACTGAAGCTTTCTTT.

Worth noting for this clonotype: Compared with germline, one end of the junction differs, possibly owing to a read error. This chain uses TRBV6-6 with TRBJ2-7; TRBD2 aligns across 7 bases. Germline values: CDR1 MNHNY, CDR2 SVGAGI (reference sequence). This CDR3 spans 14 amino acids. The CDR3: CASSSSGAIYDQYF. The CDR3 nucleotides read TGTGCCAGCAGTTCCAGCGGGGCGATATACGATCAGTACTTC.

The V and J genes are TRBV19 and TRBJ1-1; no reliable D call. Trimming pared 1 base from V and 0 bases from J, leaving 9 bases between. Germline CDR1 LNHDA, CDR2 SQIVND (reference sequence). The CDR3 has 15 residues. The CDR3 DNA reads TGTGCCAGTAGTATAGGAGGTGCCATGAACACTGAAGCTTTCTTT. Its protein is CASSIGGAMNTEAFF.

This chain uses TRBV11-2 with TRBJ2-7; D is undetermined. With 2 bases removed from V and 2 bases from J, the gap between germline ends came to 16 bases. The CDR3 extends over 16 amino acids. The germline gives CDR1 SGHAT, CDR2 FQNNGV. The CDR3 DNA sequence: TGTGCCAGCAGCTTATGGTGGGCTCGGAGAGCCTACGAGCAGTACTTC. Translating gives CASSLWWARRAYEQYF.

This clonotype was recorded only once. This could be a read error, since a much larger clone is one nucleotide away. Likely a read error: the CDR3 ends without its conserved phenylalanine or tryptophan. The rearrangement joins TRBV28 to TRBJ1-1; no reliable D call. Looked up from germline, CDR1 is MDHEN and CDR2 is SYDVKM. V was clipped by 3 bases and J by 0 bases, with 14 bases between them. The CDR3 extends over 16 amino acids. CDR3: CASSFDGNLMNTEAFC. Written as DNA, the CDR3 is TGTGCCAGCAGTTTTGATGGGAATCTCATGAACACTGAAGCTTTCTGT.